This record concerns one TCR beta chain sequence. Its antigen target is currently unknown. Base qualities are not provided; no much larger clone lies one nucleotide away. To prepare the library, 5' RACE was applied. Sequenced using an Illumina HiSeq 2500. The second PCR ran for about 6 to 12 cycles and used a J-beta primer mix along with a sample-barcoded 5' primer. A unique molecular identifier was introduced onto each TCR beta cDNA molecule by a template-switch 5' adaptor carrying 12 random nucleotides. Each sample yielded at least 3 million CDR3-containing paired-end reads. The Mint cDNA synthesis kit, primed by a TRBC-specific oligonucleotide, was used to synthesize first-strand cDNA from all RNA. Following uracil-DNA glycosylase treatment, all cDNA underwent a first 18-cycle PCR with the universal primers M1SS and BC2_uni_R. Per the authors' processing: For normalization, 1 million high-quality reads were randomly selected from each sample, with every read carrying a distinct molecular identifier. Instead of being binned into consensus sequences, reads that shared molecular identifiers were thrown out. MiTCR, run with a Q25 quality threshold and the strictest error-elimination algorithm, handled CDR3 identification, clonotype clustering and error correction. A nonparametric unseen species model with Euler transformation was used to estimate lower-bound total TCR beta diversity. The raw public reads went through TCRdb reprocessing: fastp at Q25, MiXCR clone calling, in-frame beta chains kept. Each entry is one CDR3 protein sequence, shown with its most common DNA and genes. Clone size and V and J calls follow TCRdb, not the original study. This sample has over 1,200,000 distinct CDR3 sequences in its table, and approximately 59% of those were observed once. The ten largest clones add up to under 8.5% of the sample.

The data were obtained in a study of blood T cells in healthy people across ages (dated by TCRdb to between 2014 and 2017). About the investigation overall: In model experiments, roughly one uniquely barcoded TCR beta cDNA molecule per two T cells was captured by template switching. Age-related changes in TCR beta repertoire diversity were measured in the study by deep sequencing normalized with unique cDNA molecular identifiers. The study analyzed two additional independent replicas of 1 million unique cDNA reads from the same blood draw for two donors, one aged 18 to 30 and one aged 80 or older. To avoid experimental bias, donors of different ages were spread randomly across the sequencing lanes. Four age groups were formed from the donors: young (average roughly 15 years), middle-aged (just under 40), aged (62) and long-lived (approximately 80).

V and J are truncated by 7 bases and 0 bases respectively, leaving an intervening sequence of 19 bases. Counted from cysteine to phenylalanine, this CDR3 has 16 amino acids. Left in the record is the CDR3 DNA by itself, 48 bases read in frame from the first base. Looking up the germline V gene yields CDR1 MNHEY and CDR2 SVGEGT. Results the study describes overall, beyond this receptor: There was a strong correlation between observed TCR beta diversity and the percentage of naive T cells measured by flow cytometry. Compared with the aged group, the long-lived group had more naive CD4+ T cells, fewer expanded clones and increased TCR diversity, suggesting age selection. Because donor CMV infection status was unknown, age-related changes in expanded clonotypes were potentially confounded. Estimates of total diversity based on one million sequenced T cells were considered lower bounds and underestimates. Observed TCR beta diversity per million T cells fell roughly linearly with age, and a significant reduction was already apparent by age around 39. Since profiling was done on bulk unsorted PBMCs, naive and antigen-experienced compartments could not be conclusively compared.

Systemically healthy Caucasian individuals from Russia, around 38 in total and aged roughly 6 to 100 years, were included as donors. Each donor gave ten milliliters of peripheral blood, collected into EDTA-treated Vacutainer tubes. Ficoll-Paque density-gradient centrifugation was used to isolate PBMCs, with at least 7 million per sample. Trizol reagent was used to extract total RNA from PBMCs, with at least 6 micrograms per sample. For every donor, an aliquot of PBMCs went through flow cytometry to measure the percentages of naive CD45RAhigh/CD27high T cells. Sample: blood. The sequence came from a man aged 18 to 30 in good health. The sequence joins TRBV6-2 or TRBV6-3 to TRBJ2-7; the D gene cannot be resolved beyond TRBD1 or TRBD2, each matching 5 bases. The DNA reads TGTGCCAGCACTAAAAGGGACCTCCAGGGCTCCTACGAGCAGTACTTC. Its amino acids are CASTKRDLQGSYEQYF.